This entry lists 25 T cell receptor beta chains sequenced from one sample in a study of identical twins. Each CDR3 protein is one row after TCRdb ran MiXCR on the 5' RACE reads. The table lists around 570,000 distinct CDR3 sequences, around 9.6% of them singletons, with roughly 3% in the top ten. Separately, the same data were catalogued under a study of yellow fever vaccine responses in identical twins.

Input material: PBMCs. The receptor set was obtained from a young woman in good health.

V gene TRBV10-3 combines with J gene TRBJ2-3; 8 bases are shared with TRBD2. Germline CDR1 and CDR2: ENHRY and SYGVKD. The CDR3 has 15 amino acids. The trim removed 6 bases at V and 3 bases at J, leaving 8 bases unmatched. CDR3 in DNA: TGTGCCATCAGCCCCAGCGGGAGTATGACAGATACGCAGTATTTT. It codes for CAISPSGSMTDTQYF.

This clonotype was counted many times. The rearrangement joins TRBV24-1 to TRBJ2-3, with 13 positions matching TRBD2. Germline values: CDR1 KGHDR, CDR2 SFDVKD. The J segment lost 3 bases and the V segment lost 5 bases, leaving 10 bases of the junction unmatched. This CDR3 comprises 18 residues. As DNA, the CDR3 is TGTGCCACCAGTGGCCCCGGCCGGACTAGCGGGAGAACAGATACGCAGTATTTT. Its translation is CATSGPGRTSGRTDTQYF.

Worth noting for this clonotype: A read error is possible here, since a much larger clone lies one base away. The CDR3 ends on some other residue instead of the conserved phenylalanine or tryptophan, so this is likely a read error. V usage is TRBV7-9 and J usage is TRBJ2-5; TRBD1 matches at 7 bases. Trimming removed 6 bases from V and 1 base from J; junction bases left unmatched: 5. Germline lookup yields CDR1 SEHNR and CDR2 FQNEAQ (reference sequence). The CDR3 is 14 residues long. The CDR3 DNA reads TGTGCCAGCAGACCCCGGACAGGCCAAGAGACCCAGTACTCC. It encodes CASRPRTGQETQYS.

This clonotype was seen many times. This chain joins TRBV12-3 or TRBV12-4 and TRBJ2-7; tentative D call: TRBD2 (5 bases). This CDR3 contains 15 residues. The germline V and J ends were trimmed by 5 bases and 0 bases, with 14 bases remaining between them. The CDR3 loop is CASSPRGGGSYEQYF. The CDR3 DNA sequence: TGTGCCAGCAGTCCTAGAGGTGGAGGCTCCTACGAGCAGTACTTC.

There are a few counts of this clonotype. The V gene is TRBV20-1, the J gene TRBJ2-7; D remains ambiguous. V was cut by 6 bases and J by 2 bases, with 11 bases left in between. This CDR3 is built from 12 residues. Germline V gene sequence: CDR1 DFQATT, CDR2 SNEGSKA (reference sequence). DNA of the CDR3: TGCAGTGCAATAGACAAGACCTACGAGCAGTACTTC. This sequence encodes CSAIDKTYEQYF.

The chain recombines TRBV29-1 with TRBJ2-7, with 8 bases that match TRBD1. There are 14 residues in the CDR3. V lost 3 bases to trimming and J lost 5 bases; unmatched junction nucleotides: 9. Germline V gene lookup returns CDR1 SQVTM and CDR2 ANQGSEA. The CDR3, as DNA: TGCAGCGTTGACAGGACAGGGCAAATTAACGAGCAGTACTTC. Protein sequence: CSVDRTGQINEQYF.

The rearrangement links TRBV7-9 to TRBJ2-1; TRBD2 agrees at 10 bases. The CDR3 sequence is 15 residues long. V trimming: 1 base; J trimming: 7 bases; junction bases outside the gene matches: 4. In germline, CDR1 is SEHNR, CDR2 FQNEAQ (reference sequence). The chain's CDR3 is CASSLGAGGANEQFF. The CDR3 DNA follows: TGTGCCAGCAGCTTAGGAGCGGGAGGGGCGAATGAGCAGTTCTTC.

This clonotype was seen many times. The chain has TRBV4-3 and TRBJ2-2; D perhaps matches TRBD1 (6 bases). V dropped 2 bases and J dropped 6 bases, with 10 bases sitting between them. The CDR3 extends over 14 amino acids. The germline V gene has CDR1 LGHNA and CDR2 YSLEER. The CDR3 loop reads CASSQYRDAGELFF. For the CDR3, the DNA is TGCGCCAGCAGCCAATACAGGGACGCCGGGGAGCTGTTTTTT.

This chain joins TRBV20-1 and TRBJ2-3, with D perhaps TRBD1 or TRBD2 (7 bases each). Germline CDR1 is DFQATT and CDR2 is SNEGSKA (reference sequence). With 5 bases removed from V and 0 bases from J, the gap between germline ends came to 12 bases. The CDR3 has 14 amino acids. DNA of the CDR3: TGCAGTGCTCCAGGGGGGGGCAGCACAGATACGCAGTATTTT. Translating it yields CSAPGGGSTDTQYF.

This clonotype was seen repeatedly, ten times or more. The rearrangement joins TRBV20-1 to TRBJ2-7, with 7 bases lining up with TRBD1. This CDR3 is built from 12 residues. The germline CDR1 and CDR2 sequences are DFQATT and SNEGSKA (reference sequence). After removal of 7 bases from V and 4 bases from J, the junction contained 7 bases not matched to a gene. The CDR3 protein is CSGTDRSYEQYF. The CDR3 DNA sequence: TGCAGTGGGACGGACAGGAGTTACGAGCAGTACTTC.

The CDR3 protein is CATSTTTGGGETQYF. CDR3 sequence (DNA): TGTGCCACCAGCACCACGACAGGGGGAGGGGAGACCCAGTACTTC. The chain carries TRBV15 and TRBJ2-5; 9 bases line up with TRBD1. The germline V gene encodes CDR1 LNHNV and CDR2 YYDKDF (reference sequence). The CDR3 length is 15 residues. Trimming cost V 4 bases and J 5 bases; bases outside gene matches: 8.

The sample holds many counts of this clonotype. The chain couples TRBV7-9 to TRBJ2-7; 8 bases line up with TRBD2. CDR3 length: 15 residues. CDR1 and CDR2 from the germline V gene are SEHNR and FQNEAQ (reference sequence). Unmatched junction bases numbered 2, after V lost 0 bases and J lost 1 base. The CDR3 loop reads CASSLAAGGSYEQYF. The CDR3 region has the DNA TGTGCCAGCAGCTTAGCGGCGGGAGGTTCCTACGAGCAGTACTTC.

This clonotype was counted a few times. The chain carries TRBV12-3 or TRBV12-4 and TRBJ2-2, with a tentative D call TRBD1 (5 bases). Trimming removed 3 bases at V and 4 bases at J, with 15 bases between. The CDR3 covers 16 residues. The CDR3 reads CASSFSSIRGTGELFF. CDR3 nucleotides: TGTGCCAGCAGTTTTAGTTCGATTAGGGGCACCGGGGAGCTGTTTTTT.

This clonotype was detected only a few times. At one end, the junction sequence differs from germline, possibly due to a read error. The rearrangement joins TRBV7-2 to TRBJ2-1; TRBD2 matches at 10 bases. Germline V gene data show CDR1 as SGHTA and CDR2 as FQGNSA. The CDR3 totals 12 residues. In DNA form, the CDR3 reads TGTGCCAGCAGATATAGCGGGGGGCCTTTTAACTTC. This encodes CASRYSGGPFNF.

The V call is TRBV6-2 or TRBV6-3, the J call TRBJ2-7, with 9 bases identical to TRBD2. The CDR3 is 16 amino acids. CDR1 and CDR2 from the germline V gene are MNHEY and SVGEGT. The V and J ends lost 0 bases and 6 bases, in that order; junction bases with no gene match: 9. In DNA, the CDR3 is TGTGCCAGCAGTTACTCGATATTAGCGGGAGATCCCGAGCAGTACTTC. It encodes CASSYSILAGDPEQYF.

This clonotype came up a few times. V usage is TRBV5-1 and J usage is TRBJ2-7; D not resolved. CDR1 is SGHRS and CDR2 is YFSETQ in the germline V gene. V was trimmed by 3 bases and J by 3 bases, leaving 19 bases between them. The CDR3 totals 16 residues. CDR3 coding DNA: TGCGCCAGCAGCTCTCTGCAGAAAGACTTGGGCTACGAGCAGTACTTC. This gives the protein CASSSLQKDLGYEQYF. Using reference TRBV5-1 and TRBJ2-7 for the parts outside the CDR3, the full variable domain is KAGVTQTPRYLIKTRGQQVTLSCSPISGHRSVSWYQQTPGQGLQFLFEYFSETQRNKGNFPGRFSGRQFSNSRSEMNVSTLELGDSALYLCASSSLQKDLGYEQYFGPGTRLTVT.

This clonotype was picked up many times. The chain combines TRBV4-1 with TRBJ2-4; weak D call: TRBD1 (6 bases). V lost 0 bases, J lost 1 base, and 7 bases lay in between. The CDR3 is 15 amino acids. The germline V gene has CDR1 MGHRA and CDR2 YSYEKL. DNA of the CDR3: TGCGCCAGCAGCCAAGATAGGGGGGCCAAAAACATTCAGTACTTC. Its protein is CASSQDRGAKNIQYF.

This clonotype was recorded many times. The CDR3 spells CSARDIWDGTLTGELFF. The CDR3 nucleotides read TGCAGTGCTAGAGATATTTGGGACGGGACACTCACCGGGGAGCTGTTTTTT. The chain couples TRBV20-1 to TRBJ2-2; perhaps TRBD1 as D (6 bases). CDR1 is DFQATT and CDR2 is SNEGSKA in the germline V gene (reference sequence). The CDR3 spans 17 residues. Trimming pared 0 bases from V and 4 bases from J, leaving 18 bases between.

V and J are TRBV5-6 and TRBJ2-3; D uncertain. There are 13 residues in the CDR3. In germline, CDR1 is SGHDT, CDR2 YYEEEE. Trimming removed 6 bases at V and 6 bases at J, with 14 bases between. The CDR3 region has the DNA TGTGCCAGCACCGTAAGGTGGGCGGATACGCAGTATTTT. This codes for CASTVRWADTQYF.

This clonotype was detected only a few times. The rearrangement uses TRBV11-2 and TRBJ2-2, with D hard to call. The CDR3 is 14 amino acids. The V end was cut by 8 bases, the J end by 0 bases, with 10 bases between. Germline values: CDR1 SGHAT, CDR2 FQNNGV. CDR3 bases: TGTGCCAGCCGTGGGCTCTCGAACACCGGGGAGCTGTTTTTT. Translated, it gives CASRGLSNTGELFF.

In its sample, this clonotype was seen many times. J is TRBJ2-7 and V is TRBV3-1; 7 nucleotides agree with TRBD2. The germline V gene encodes CDR1 LGHDT and CDR2 YNNKEL (reference sequence). Unmatched junction bases numbered 7, after V lost 0 bases and J lost 5 bases. The CDR3 extends over 15 amino acids. CDR3 region: CASSQEWEGRDEQYF. In DNA, the CDR3 is TGTGCCAGCAGCCAAGAGTGGGAGGGCCGCGACGAGCAGTACTTC.

This clonotype was seen more than once but under ten times. The gene calls are TRBV5-1 and TRBJ2-2; D is possibly TRBD1 or TRBD2 (5 bases each). The CDR3 has 16 amino acids. V lost 3 bases, J lost 4 bases, and 16 bases lay in between. Germline V gene lookup returns CDR1 SGHRS and CDR2 YFSETQ. In DNA form, the CDR3 reads TGCGCCAGCAGCTCGAGAGGGGATCCTTCCACCGGGGAGCTGTTTTTT. Amino acids: CASSSRGDPSTGELFF.

This clonotype was counted only a few times. The gene calls are TRBV27 and TRBJ2-7; no definite D call. The CDR3 extends over 17 amino acids. Germline V lookup: CDR1 MNHEY, CDR2 SMNVEV (reference sequence). V lost 5 bases to trimming and J lost 1 base, with 21 bases between them. CDR3 amino acids: CASSPFRLRPNSYEQYF. For the CDR3, the DNA is TGTGCCAGCAGTCCATTCCGGCTACGGCCGAATTCCTACGAGCAGTACTTC.

At least ten counts were recorded for this clonotype. This chain connects TRBV12-3 or TRBV12-4 to TRBJ1-5, with a tentative D call TRBD1 (5 bases). Trimming cost V 5 bases and J 11 bases, with 16 bases left between them. The CDR3 sequence is 13 residues long. CDR3 region: CASSQGWAVAQHF. For the CDR3, the DNA is TGTGCCAGCAGTCAGGGATGGGCGGTGGCCCAGCATTTT.

This sequence joins TRBV12-3 or TRBV12-4 and TRBJ2-7, with a possible D match to TRBD2 (6 bases). The ends were cut back, 2 bases at V and 0 bases at J, with 17 bases in the middle. CDR3 length: 17 amino acids. CDR3 sequence reads: CASSLFLERVNSYEQYF. The CDR3 nucleotides are TGTGCCAGCAGTTTATTTTTGGAGCGGGTCAACTCCTACGAGCAGTACTTC.